Below are 7 T cell receptor beta chains sequenced from a single sample in a study of CD4 T cells in relation to SARS-CoV-2 and coronaviruses. Clones were sequenced by immunoSEQ multiplex PCR, and TCRdb holds only the in-frame ones, with some missing. Of approximately 16,000 clones in the sample, about 78% were seen once. These TCRs are of unknown antigen specificity. Before the COVID-19 pandemic, during about 2010-2018, CD4+ T cells were taken from unexposed donors. After about 11 days of culture, CD4+ T cells were isolated. Source material: CD4+ T cells from PBMCs, cultured in vitro. These receptors came from a human donor in good health.

V usage is TRBV10-3 and J usage is TRBJ1-1; 7 positions agree with TRBD1. Germline V gene sequence: CDR1 ENHRY, CDR2 SYGVKD. V was pared by 6 bases and J by 4 bases, with 2 bases of the junction left unmatched. The CDR3 extends over 12 amino acids. DNA of the CDR3: TGTGCCATCAGGGAGGGGGCCACTGAAGCTTTCTTT. It translates to CAIREGATEAFF.

The chain couples TRBV5-5 to TRBJ1-5; the D is unclear. Germline CDR1 SGHKS, CDR2 YYEKEE (reference sequence). V was trimmed by 6 bases and J by 4 bases, leaving 14 bases between them. This CDR3 has 14 residues. The CDR3 DNA reads as TGTGCCAGCACCCCAGCGACGGGGAATCAGCCCCAGCATTTT. Its protein is CASTPATGNQPQHF.

This clone is a singleton in its sample. The chain has TRBV7-9 and TRBJ1-6; TRBD1 aligns across 12 bases. The V and J ends lost 4 bases and 10 bases, in that order; junction bases with no gene match: 2. The CDR3 has 14 amino acids. Germline V gene lookup returns CDR1 SEHNR and CDR2 FQNEAQ (reference sequence). The CDR3 here is CASSSGQGASPLHF. CDR3 nucleotides: TGTGCCAGCAGCTCGGGACAGGGGGCATCACCCCTCCACTTT. The full variable domain, its missing parts supplied by reference TRBV7-9 and TRBJ1-6, is DTGVSQNPRHKITKRGQNVTFRCDPISEHNRLYWYRQTLGQGPEFLTYFQNEAQLEKSRLLSDRFSAERPKGSFSTLEIQRTEQGDSAMYLCASSSGQGASPLHFGNGTRLTVT.

The CDR3: CSVGQSNYGYTF. The CDR3 bases are TGCAGCGTTGGACAATCCAACTATGGCTACACCTTC. The rearrangement links TRBV29-1 to TRBJ1-2; the D is unclear. The V and J ends lost 4 bases and 2 bases respectively, with 8 bases between them. Germline V gives CDR1 SQVTM, CDR2 ANQGSEA. The CDR3 length is 12 residues.

This chain joins TRBV5-1 and TRBJ2-3; TRBD1 matches at 10 bases. V dropped 0 bases and J dropped 2; count of bases not matched to a gene: 6. The length of the CDR3 is 17 residues. Germline V lookup: CDR1 SGHRS, CDR2 YFSETQ. The DNA of the CDR3 is TGCGCCAGCAGCTTGGGACAGGGGGCGTTGACCACAGATACGCAGTATTTT. Translating gives CASSLGQGALTTDTQYF.

The chain has TRBV14 and TRBJ2-3; unclear D gene. The CDR3 runs 14 residues. The V and J ends lost 6 bases and 2 bases respectively, with 12 bases between them. Germline CDR1 reads SGHDN; CDR2 reads FVKESK. For the CDR3, the DNA is TGTGCCAGCAGGCGGACCGGTGTCACAGATACGCAGTATTTT. Translating it yields CASRRTGVTDTQYF.

This chain joins TRBV19 and TRBJ1-3; D is ambiguous. The length of the CDR3 is 16 residues. The germline V and J ends were trimmed by 6 bases and 0 bases, with 15 bases remaining between them. From germline, CDR1 is LNHDA and CDR2 SQIVND (reference sequence). Written as DNA, the CDR3 is TGTGCCAGTAGCATCCAGGCGGCTTTCTCTGGAAACACCATATATTTT. Protein sequence: CASSIQAAFSGNTIYF. Full variable domain (rest looked up from reference TRBV19 and TRBJ1-3): DGGITQSPKYLFRKEGQNVTLSCEQNLNHDAMYWYRQDPGQGLRLIYYSQIVNDFQKGDIAEGYSVSREKKESFPLTVTSAQKNPTAFYLCASSIQAAFSGNTIYFGEGSWLTVV.